This is a list of T cell receptor beta chains from one sample in a study of T cell changes during pregnancy in multiple sclerosis. Only in-frame clones appear in the TCRdb table, and some are missing; sequencing was by immunoSEQ multiplex PCR. The sample has approximately 69,000 clones, 91% seen once. The sample consisted of CD4+ T cells from peripheral blood mononuclear cells, taken in the third trimester of pregnancy. The receptor set was obtained from a female donor in good health, enrolled as a control in a pregnancy study. Both conserved end residues are part of each CDR3. D genes are given only for firm matches. Not every row has a clone size; where given, it reads once, few, many or a size class.

abundance	d_gene	v_gene	j_gene	CDR3nt	CDR3aa
-	-	TRBV4-3	TRBJ2-2	TGCGCCAGCAGCCAAGAGATAAGGGGGACCGGGGAGCTGTTTTTT	CASSQEIRGTGELFF
-	-	TRBV7-2	TRBJ1-3	TGTGCCAGCAGCCGACCGACAGTAGCCGGAAACACCATATATTTT	CASSRPTVAGNTIYF
-	-	TRBV9	TRBJ2-7	TGTGCCAGCAGCGTGGCGGGCAGAAACTACGAGCAGTACTTC	CASSVAGRNYEQYF
-	TRBD1	TRBV5-1	TRBJ1-4	TGCGCCAGCAGCTCACCCCAGGGGGCGTCTACTAATGAAAAACTGTTTTTT	CASSSPQGASTNEKLFF
-	-	TRBV30	TRBJ1-2	TGTGCCTGGAGTGCGTACATACCTGAAACCTATGGCTACACCTTC	CAWSAYIPETYGYTF
-	-	TRBV25-1	TRBJ2-7	TGTGCCAGCAGGGGCAGTAGCTACGAGCAGTACTTC	CASRGSSYEQYF
-	TRBD2	TRBV5-4	TRBJ2-3	TGTGCCAGCAGCGGCAGACTAGCGGGGGGTTCCGATACGCAGTATTTT	CASSGRLAGGSDTQYF
-	-	TRBV11-2	TRBJ2-7	TGTGCCAGCAGCCCCCCCATGGCCGGGTCCGAGCAGTACTTC	CASSPPMAGSEQYF
-	-	TRBV5-1	TRBJ2-6	TGCGCCAGCAGCGCCAGGGAGGTCTCCCCTGGGGCCAACGTCCTGACTTTC	CASSAREVSPGANVLTF
-	TRBD1	TRBV5-1	TRBJ1-4	TGCGCCAGCAGCTTGAGGACAGGGGTCGAAAAACTGTTTTTT	CASSLRTGVEKLFF
-	-	TRBV19	TRBJ1-1	TGTGCCAGTAGTATAGTTAGGGGGGGGAGATACACTGAAGCTTTCTTT	CASSIVRGGRYTEAFF
once	TRBD2	TRBV5-1	TRBJ2-3	TGCGCCAGCAGCTTGGCCCTAGCGGGGGGCATTGGCACAGATACGCAGTATTTT	CASSLALAGGIGTDTQYF
-	TRBD1	TRBV9	TRBJ2-7	TGTGCCAGCAGCGAGAGGACAGGGGGCGTGGACGAGCAGTACTTC	CASSERTGGVDEQYF
-	-	TRBV9	TRBJ1-1	TGTGCCAGCAGCGTAGAGGGACACAAGAACACTGAAGCTTTCTTT	CASSVEGHKNTEAFF
-	TRBD1	TRBV6-4	TRBJ1-2	TGTGCCAGCAGAAGGGACAGCGGCTATGGCTACACCTTC	CASRRDSGYGYTF
once	TRBD2	TRBV5-1	TRBJ2-1	TGCGCCAGCAGCTTGGCCGCTAGCGGGGACCGCTCCTACAATGAGCAGTTCTTC	CASSLAASGDRSYNEQFF
once	-	TRBV4-2	TRBJ1-5	TGTGCCAGCAGCCAAGACAGGGGAAGTCTGCCCCAGCATTTT	CASSQDRGSLPQHF